The table lists the clone carrying this TCR beta chain with a few counts. Antigen: not known. The CDR3 spans 14 residues. V dropped 5 bases and J dropped 1 base, with 8 bases sitting between them. Germline-derived CDR1 and CDR2 are MNHNS and SASEGT. The data belong to a study of cytomegalovirus exposure and HLA in healthy donors. On the study more broadly: Earlier work reported approximately 110 million unique TCR beta sequences from about 179 million T cells.

Study outcomes and limitations: Specificity for CMV antigens was confirmed in vitro for a few of the CMV-associated chains. Later work associated 17,000 or so TCR beta sequences with HLA alleles at 0.05 false discovery rate.

PCR involved 60 Vbeta and 13 Jbeta primers. Using immunoSEQ multiplex PCR, the repertoire was profiled, and TCRdb retains in-frame clones only, with some absent. The repertoire holds tens of thousands of clones, with 55% to 65% as singletons. The chain recombines TRBV6-1 with TRBJ1-4; D remains ambiguous. The clonotype comes from a woman aged 40 to 50 in good health and CMV-seropositive. Sequencing input: PBMCs. DNA for the CDR3: TGTGCCAGCAGTATCGGACTAACTAATGAAAAACTGTTTTTT. It yields the protein CASSIGLTNEKLFF.